The 13 T cell receptor beta chains below all came from one sample that was sequenced in a study of molecular identifiers for immune sequencing clone quantification. TCRdb fed the PCR reads into MiXCR, producing one record per CDR3 protein. This table holds over 35,000 distinct CDR3 sequences, 15% to 20% found once. Sequenced sample: naive CD8+ T cells from blood, with Jurkat cell RNA spiked in. Indicated subset: FACS-sorted CD8+CD4-CCR7+CD45RA+ naive T cells. These receptors all come from a human donor in good health. Some libraries in this study had Jurkat cell RNA spiked in.

Comment on this clonotype: A read error is possible here, since a much larger clone lies one base away. The chain carries TRBV11-2 and TRBJ2-5; D perhaps matches TRBD1 (7 bases). Trimming cost V 5 bases and J 2 bases, with 18 bases left between them. In germline, CDR1 is SGHAT, CDR2 FQNNGV. CDR3 length: 16 residues. The CDR3 DNA is TGTGCCAGCAGCCCGCGGGATGGACAGGAACAAGAGACCCAGTACTTC. Its protein is CASSPRDGQEQETQYF.

This clonotype appeared a few times. The rearrangement links TRBV28 to TRBJ2-1, with D possibly TRBD2 on 6 matching bases. CDR3 length: 12 residues. V was pared by 6 bases and J by 8 bases, with 11 bases between. The germline V gene has CDR1 MDHEN and CDR2 SYDVKM. CDR3 protein: CASRIAAHEQFF. CDR3 bases: TGTGCCAGCAGAATAGCGGCACATGAGCAGTTCTTC.

In its sample, this clonotype was seen many times. The V and J genes are TRBV5-1 and TRBJ2-7; 7 bases map to TRBD1. This CDR3 contains 14 residues. After removal of 2 bases from V and 5 bases from J, the junction contained 7 bases not matched to a gene. The germline V gene has CDR1 SGHRS and CDR2 YFSETQ. The CDR3 reads CASSLLGGRDEQYF. DNA for the CDR3: TGCGCCAGCAGCTTATTAGGGGGCCGGGACGAGCAGTACTTC.

In this sample, this clonotype turned up many times. One junction end does not reproduce the germline sequence, and a read error may be involved. The chain couples TRBV25-1 to TRBJ2-7, with 10 bases fitting TRBD1. The CDR3 totals 17 residues. Germline CDR1 is MGHDK and CDR2 is SYGVNS. CDR3 residues: CTSSLRGIGTGVHEQYF. CDR3 DNA sequence: TGTACCAGCAGCCTACGAGGAATCGGGACAGGGGTCCACGAGCAGTACTTC.

The genes are TRBV4-3 and TRBJ2-7; D is ambiguous. There are 13 residues in the CDR3. Trimming removed 4 bases from V and 2 bases from J, with 9 bases in between. Germline lookup yields CDR1 LGHNA and CDR2 YSLEER. This CDR3 reads CASSRTATYEQYF. The CDR3 bases are TGCGCCAGCAGCCGTACAGCGACCTACGAGCAGTACTTC.

This clonotype has a count of ten or more. The chain uses TRBV29-1 and TRBJ2-1, with D perhaps being TRBD1 or TRBD2 (5 bases each). The CDR3 totals 14 residues. Germline V gene data show CDR1 as SQVTM and CDR2 as ANQGSEA. The V end was cut by 0 bases, the J end by 6 bases, with 12 bases between. DNA for the CDR3: TGCAGCGTTGAAGACGGGGCAAATGCCAATGAGCAGTTCTTC. Translating it yields CSVEDGANANEQFF.

Worth noting for this clonotype: A read error may explain this, as a much larger clone is one base away. The chain uses TRBV4-3 and TRBJ2-1; the D is unclear. The CDR3 is made up of 14 amino acids. Germline lookup yields CDR1 LGHNA and CDR2 YSLEER. CDR3: CASSQDRSSNEQSF. CDR3 DNA sequence: TGCGCCAGCAGCCAAGATAGATCGTCCAATGAGCAGTCCTTC.

Worth noting for this clonotype: This clone may be a read error of a much larger clone one base away. This rearrangement joins TRBV9 to TRBJ2-3; a possible D gene is TRBD1 (5 bases). Germline CDR1 is SGDLS and CDR2 is YYNGEE. This CDR3 has 15 residues. CDR3 nucleotide sequence: TGTGACAGCAGCGTAGAACAGGCTAGCACAGATACGCAGTATTTT. Translating it yields CDSSVEQASTDTQYF.

This clonotype was counted ten times or more. The chain recombines TRBV5-1 with TRBJ2-7, with 9 nucleotides matching TRBD1. Germline V gene sequence: CDR1 SGHRS, CDR2 YFSETQ. This CDR3 is 13 amino acids long. Trimming took 4 bases from V and 1 from J; bases not matched to a gene: 0. CDR3 in amino acids: CASSGTGSYEQYF. The CDR3 nucleotides are TGCGCCAGCAGCGGGACAGGGTCCTACGAGCAGTACTTC.

This clonotype was observed many times. The chain joins TRBV29-1 to TRBJ2-3; no reliable D call. The V gene lost 7 bases and the J gene lost 5 bases, with 4 bases spanning the gap. Germline CDR1 reads SQVTM; CDR2 reads ANQGSEA. This CDR3 comprises 9 residues. The CDR3 DNA follows: TGCAGCGCGGAAGATACGCAGTATTTT. Amino acid sequence: CSAEDTQYF.

A single count supports this clonotype. The CDR3 loop reads CASSFGGAEAFF. In DNA, the CDR3 is TGTGCCAGCAGCTTCGGGGGCGCTGAAGCTTTCTTT. The V gene is TRBV5-6, the J gene TRBJ1-1; perhaps TRBD1 as D (6 bases). V was trimmed by 2 bases and J by 6 bases, leaving 8 bases between them. The CDR3 sequence is 12 residues long. Germline CDR1 SGHDT, CDR2 YYEEEE.

The chain uses TRBV28 and TRBJ2-5; TRBD2 aligns across 9 bases. The CDR3 runs to 16 residues. Germline loops: CDR1 MDHEN, CDR2 SYDVKM. Trimming at V came to 7 bases and at J to 4 bases, leaving 13 bases not matched to a gene. CDR3 region: CASTTGAGGPRETQYF. DNA of the CDR3: TGTGCCAGCACAACCGGGGCGGGAGGGCCACGAGAGACCCAGTACTTC.

The sample holds a few counts of this clonotype. The gene calls are TRBV28 and TRBJ2-2; no clear D gene. The V gene's germline CDR1 is MDHEN and CDR2 SYDVKM. This CDR3 is 14 amino acids long. The V and J ends lost 2 bases and 6 bases respectively, with 10 bases between them. The CDR3 protein is CASSLVNAAGELFF. The DNA of the CDR3 is TGTGCCAGCAGTTTAGTTAATGCGGCCGGGGAGCTGTTTTTT.